This paragraph covers one T cell receptor (beta chain) sequence. The record originates from a study of blood T cell repertoires in COVID-19. About the study: T cells, B-cell-depleted T cells, or PBMCs supplied cDNA or gDNA.

Libraries were prepared by immunoSEQ multiplex PCR; TCRdb keeps only in-frame clonotypes and omits some of them. The sample shows 28,000 or so clones, less than 85% of them seen only once. The origin of this receptor is a human donor in a cohort sampled during active COVID-19. Sequenced input: peripheral blood.

This CDR3 reads CASSSTGSSSGSVIEQFF. The DNA for the CDR3 is TGTGCCAGCAGCTCCACGGGCTCGTCCAGCGGGAGTGTCATTGAGCAGTTCTTC. The chain combines TRBV11-2 with TRBJ2-1, with TRBD2 matching 8 bases. V lost 4 bases and J lost 9; bases outside the gene matches: 20. There are 18 residues in the CDR3. The germline gives CDR1 SGHAT, CDR2 FQNNGV.